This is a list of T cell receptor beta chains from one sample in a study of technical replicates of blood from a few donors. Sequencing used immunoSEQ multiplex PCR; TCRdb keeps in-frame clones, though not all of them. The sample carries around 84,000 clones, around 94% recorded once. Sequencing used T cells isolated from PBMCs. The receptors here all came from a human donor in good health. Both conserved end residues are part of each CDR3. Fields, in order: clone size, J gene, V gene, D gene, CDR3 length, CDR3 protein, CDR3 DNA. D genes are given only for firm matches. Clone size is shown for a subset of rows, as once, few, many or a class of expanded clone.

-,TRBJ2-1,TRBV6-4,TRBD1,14,CASSDGTGGNEQFF,TGTGCCAGCAGTGACGGGACAGGGGGCAATGAGCAGTTCTTC
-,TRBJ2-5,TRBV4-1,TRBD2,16,CASSQVTSGSQETQYF,TGCGCCAGCAGCCAAGTGACTAGCGGGTCCCAAGAGACCCAGTACTTC
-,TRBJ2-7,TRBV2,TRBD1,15,CASSRRGTGGIEQYF,TGTGCCAGCAGCCGAAGGGGGACAGGGGGCATCGAGCAGTACTTC
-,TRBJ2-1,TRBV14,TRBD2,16,CASSQLTSGQNNEQFF,TGTGCCAGCAGCCAATTGACTAGCGGGCAGAACAATGAGCAGTTCTTC
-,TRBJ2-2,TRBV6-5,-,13,CASSSASAGELFF,TGTGCCAGCAGTTCCGCTTCGGCCGGGGAGCTGTTTTTT
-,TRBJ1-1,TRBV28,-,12,CASSLSGTEAFF,TGTGCCAGCAGTTTATCGGGCACTGAAGCTTTCTTT
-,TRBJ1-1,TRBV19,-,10,CASMASEAFF,TGTGCCAGTATGGCATCGGAAGCTTTCTTT
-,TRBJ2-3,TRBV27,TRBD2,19,CASSGTSGRANSKADTQYF,TGTGCCAGCAGTGGAACTAGCGGGAGGGCCAATAGTAAGGCAGATACGCAGTATTTT
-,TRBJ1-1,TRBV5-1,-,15,CASSLAPGAHTEAFF,TGCGCCAGCAGCTTGGCTCCAGGGGCGCATACTGAAGCTTTCTTT
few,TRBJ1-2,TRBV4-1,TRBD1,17,CASSQVGFGTGLNGYTF,TGCGCCAGCAGCCAAGTGGGGTTCGGGACAGGGTTGAATGGCTACACCTTC
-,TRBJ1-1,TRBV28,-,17,CASSSWWGGVGNTEAFF,TGTGCCAGCAGTTCATGGTGGGGGGGGGTTGGGAACACTGAAGCTTTCTTT
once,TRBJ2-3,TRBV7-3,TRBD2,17,CASSSAFTSGPTDTQYF,TGTGCCAGCAGCTCTGCGTTTACTAGCGGGCCGACAGATACGCAGTATTTT
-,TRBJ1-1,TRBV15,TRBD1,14,CATSRTRTGAMTFF,TGTGCCACCAGCAGAACAAGGACAGGGGCTATGACTTTCTTT
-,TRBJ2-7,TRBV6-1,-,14,CASSEEKHRDEQYF,TGTGCCAGCAGTGAAGAAAAACACAGGGACGAGCAGTACTTC
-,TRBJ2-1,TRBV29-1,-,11,CSLSIISEQFF,TGCAGCCTCTCCATCATCAGTGAGCAGTTCTTC
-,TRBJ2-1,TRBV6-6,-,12,CASSYRYNEQFF,TGTGCCAGCAGTTACCGGTACAATGAGCAGTTCTTC
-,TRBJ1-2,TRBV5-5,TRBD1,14,CASSFDRASYGYTF,TGTGCCAGCAGCTTCGACAGGGCTAGCTATGGCTACACCTTC
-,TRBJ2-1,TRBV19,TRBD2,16,CASSEKAGGMYNEQFF,TGTGCCAGTAGTGAGAAGGCGGGGGGAATGTACAATGAGCAGTTCTTC
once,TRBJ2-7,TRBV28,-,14,CASSLLGEVYEQYF,TGTGCCAGCAGTTTATTGGGGGAGGTCTACGAGCAGTACTTC
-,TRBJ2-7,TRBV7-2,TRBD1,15,CASSPRGQGAREQYF,TGTGCCAGCAGCCCAAGGGGACAGGGGGCACGTGAGCAGTACTTC
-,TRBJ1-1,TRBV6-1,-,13,CASSERGGTEAFF,TGTGCCAGCAGTGAAAGGGGTGGAACTGAAGCTTTCTTT
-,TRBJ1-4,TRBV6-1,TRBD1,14,CASSEGQLNEKLFF,TGTGCCAGCAGTGAGGGACAGCTTAATGAAAAACTGTTTTTT
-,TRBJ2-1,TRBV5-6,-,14,CASSGGMAYNEQFF,TGTGCCAGCAGCGGGGGGATGGCTTACAATGAGCAGTTCTTC
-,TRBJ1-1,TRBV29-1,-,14,CSVSPRLGSTEAFF,TGCAGCGTTTCGCCCCGGTTGGGGAGCACTGAAGCTTTCTTT
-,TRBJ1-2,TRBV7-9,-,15,CASSFPCLSRYSYTF,TGTGCCAGCAGCTTTCCCTGCCTTAGCCGATATAGCTACACCTTC
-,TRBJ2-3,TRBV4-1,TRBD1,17,CASSQAPGQGVTDTQYF,TGCGCCAGCAGCCAAGCACCGGGACAGGGTGTAACAGATACGCAGTATTTT
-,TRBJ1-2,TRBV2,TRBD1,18,CASTPSRLVTGRNYGYTF,TGTGCCAGCACCCCTTCCCGGTTGGTGACAGGGCGGAACTATGGCTACACCTTC
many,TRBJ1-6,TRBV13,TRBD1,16,CASSSQGSSYNSPLHF,TGTGCCAGCAGCTCACAGGGGAGCTCCTATAATTCACCCCTCCACTTT
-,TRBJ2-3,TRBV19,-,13,CASSTVPTDTQYF,TGTGCCAGTAGTACGGTCCCCACAGATACGCAGTATTTT
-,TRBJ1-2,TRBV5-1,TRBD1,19,CASSLGDRTGGSLDHGYTF,TGCGCCAGCAGCTTGGGAGACAGGACAGGGGGCAGCTTGGACCATGGCTACACCTTC
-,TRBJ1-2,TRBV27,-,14,CASSSTGTSYGYTF,TGTGCCAGCAGTTCAACCGGGACATCCTATGGCTACACCTTC
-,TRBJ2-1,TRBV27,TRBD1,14,CASSFGQGSNEQFF,TGTGCCAGCAGTTTCGGACAGGGCAGCAATGAGCAGTTCTTC
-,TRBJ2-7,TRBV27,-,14,CASAYRASSYEQYF,TGTGCCAGCGCCTACAGGGCATCCTCCTACGAGCAGTACTTC
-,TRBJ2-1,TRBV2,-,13,CASSEGTYNEQFF,TGTGCCAGCAGTGAAGGTACCTACAATGAGCAGTTCTTC
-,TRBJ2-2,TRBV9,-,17,CASSGGPGTSNTGELFF,TGTGCCAGCAGCGGGGGACCCGGGACATCGAACACCGGGGAGCTGTTTTTT
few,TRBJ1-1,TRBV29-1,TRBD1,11,CSVNRGPEAFF,TGCAGCGTGAACAGGGGACCTGAAGCTTTCTTT
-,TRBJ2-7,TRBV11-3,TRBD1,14,CASSRGQGSIEQYF,TGTGCCAGCAGCCGCGGACAGGGGTCGATCGAGCAGTACTTC
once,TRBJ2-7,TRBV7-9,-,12,CASSLAPGEQYF,TGTGCCAGCAGCTTAGCCCCGGGGGAGCAGTACTTC
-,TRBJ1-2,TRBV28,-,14,CASSPAQEVYGYTF,TGTGCCAGCAGTCCAGCTCAGGAGGTCTATGGCTACACCTTC
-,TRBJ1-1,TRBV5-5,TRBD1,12,CASSLRGLEAFF,TGTGCCAGCAGCTTGAGGGGGCTTGAAGCTTTCTTT
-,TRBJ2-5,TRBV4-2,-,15,CASSQDPGNKETQYF,TGTGCCAGCAGCCAAGATCCAGGGAACAAAGAGACCCAGTACTTC
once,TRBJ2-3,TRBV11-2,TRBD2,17,CASKRKREGLVADTQYF,TGTGCCAGCAAAAGAAAGCGGGAGGGCCTTGTAGCAGATACGCAGTATTTT
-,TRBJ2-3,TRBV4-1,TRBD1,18,CASSLTGAYRGVTDTQYF,TGCGCCAGCAGCCTGACCGGGGCCTACAGGGGAGTGACAGATACGCAGTATTTT
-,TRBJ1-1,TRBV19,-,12,CASSTRDTEAFF,TGTGCCAGTAGTACCCGGGACACTGAAGCTTTCTTT
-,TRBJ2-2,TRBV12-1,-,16,CASSFLPAGGHGELFF,TGTGCCAGCAGCTTTCTCCCGGCGGGGGGGCACGGGGAGCTGTTTTTT
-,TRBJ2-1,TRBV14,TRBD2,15,CASSHEREGYNEQFF,TGTGCCAGCAGCCATGAGCGGGAGGGCTACAATGAGCAGTTCTTC
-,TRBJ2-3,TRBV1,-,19,CTSSERRLAGGPGTDTQYF,TGCACCAGCAGCGAGCGGAGACTAGCGGGAGGGCCGGGCACAGATACGCAGTATTTT
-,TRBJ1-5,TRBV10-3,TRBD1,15,CAISRGQGPRQPQHF,TGTGCCATCAGCAGGGGACAGGGTCCTCGTCAGCCCCAGCATTTT
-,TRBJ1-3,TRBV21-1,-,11,CANPRSNTIYF,TGTGCCAACCCCAGGTCAAACACCATATATTTT
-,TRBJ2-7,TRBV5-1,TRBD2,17,CASSAVTGTSYPYEQYF,TGCGCCAGCAGCGCTGTTACCGGGACTAGCTACCCCTACGAGCAGTACTTC
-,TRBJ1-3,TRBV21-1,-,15,CASTLRTGTSNTIYF,TGTGCCAGCACCCTCCGGACAGGGACCTCGAACACCATATATTTT
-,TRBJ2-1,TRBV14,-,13,CASSQGRGNEQFF,TGTGCCAGCAGCCAAGGAAGGGGAAATGAGCAGTTCTTC
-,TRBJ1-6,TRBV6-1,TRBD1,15,CASSGSTGGHSPLHF,TGTGCCAGCAGTGGGTCAACAGGGGGCCATTCACCCCTCCACTTT